This T cell receptor (beta chain) derives from a study of shared clonotypes between healthy human individuals (dated by TCRdb to the early 2020s). Background on the whole study: Three men and a couple of women, aged 18 to 49 years, made up the cohort. For each donor, three plates each were used for CD4 naive and CD4 memory, two plates were used for CD8 naive, and one plate was used for CD8 memory. Blood TCR repertoires of five healthy adults were deeply sequenced to estimate repertoire size and the extent of clonotype sharing between individuals. To increase sequencing depth and limit assay-specific biases, TCR repertoire library preparation and sequencing were carried out by different laboratories using diverse techniques. Per donor, leukapheresis produced somewhere between about 0.85 and 10 billion PBMCs.

Using the deep immunoSEQ assay, multiplex PCR amplified TCR CDR3 regions from genomic DNA. For each cell subset, the extracted genomic DNA was distributed evenly across all wells of several immunoSEQ 96-well plates, and each plate served as one replicate. For sorted subsets, each replicate PCR was loaded with 150 to 250 ng genomic DNA, equivalent to roughly 30,000 T cell genomes. Purified libraries were measured with a Qubit 3.0 fluorometer, size-checked on a Bioanalyzer 2100, and measured again with the KAPA Library Quantification kit. A separate single-read 150-cycle Illumina NextSeq 550 flow cell was used to sequence each immunoSEQ 96-well plate. On the authors' methods: Because only junctional sequences without quality scores were contained in the immunoSEQ output, filtering matching that applied to full-length reads could not be performed. Sequences were annotated with PyIR, a Python wrapper for IgBLAST v1.9, and V/J genes and CDR3 were assigned using IMGT germline references. Reads were removed for weak V/J assignments (E-value above 1e-6), missing CDR3, stop codons, out-of-frame junctions, or ambiguous translated residues. V3J clonotypes were defined as sequences sharing the same inferred V gene, J gene, and CDR3 amino acid sequence. Percentage overlap between repertoires was computed as shared unique clonotypes divided by the size of the smaller repertoire. Three approaches were used to assess repertoire richness: RTK rarefaction, the Chao1 estimator, and Recon v2.1 estimates of unobserved clonotypes. Generation probabilities were computed with OLGA for all TCRbeta clonotypes obtained by the gDNA method from four donors. TCRdb limited this immuneACCESS table to in-frame rearrangements with V and J called. A share of clones is missing; checked studies link under half to unresolved V genes, and the rest is unexplained. The DNA was the basis for D and trimming; V, J and clone size are from that table. Here the sample has some 2 million clones; approximately 94% occur a single time. The ten largest clones add up to 0.95% to 1.5% of the sample.

Concerning this clone itself: It lacks a known antigen. Per-base quality was not reported, and no clone a single base away is much larger than it.

CD8 naive samples were CD45RO-negative cells positively selected for CCR7, giving a CD45RA+CCR7+ population that excluded TemRA cells. The donors were healthy, HIV-negative adults who had no recently reported acute infections or vaccinations. Only Caucasian adults living in Nashville, Tennessee, USA were represented among the donors. Blood was obtained by leukapheresis, after which PBMCs were separated by Ficoll-Histopaque density gradient centrifugation and cryopreserved in liquid nitrogen vapor phase. Analytical flow cytometry was used to check the purity and quantity of each magnetically sorted T cell population. From each sorted fraction, genomic DNA was isolated and quantified by UV absorbance on a Nanodrop 2000c. Study-wide conclusions, independent of this receptor: Based on pairwise subsampling, the degree of clonotype sharing among donors was expected to be affected by sequencing depth. The small number of donors limited the genetic and exposure-history diversity represented. Sampling was restricted to blood, and TCR repertoires in tissue are likely to differ from TCR repertoires in blood. Rarefaction of sorted-subset datasets indicated incomplete sequencing despite the large sequencing depth. Clonotypes shared by all four sorted-subset donors showed higher generation probabilities than non-shared clonotypes. Naive subsets generally had larger estimated clonotype richness than memory subsets. When a few donors were compared, the shared fraction of clonotypes was approximately 5% for naive CD4, approximately 3.3% for naive CD8, roughly 2.5% for memory CD4, and roughly 0.43% for memory CD8.

Taken from the germline V gene, the CDR1 and CDR2 loops are MNHEY and SVGAGI. V is cut by 8 bases and J by 2 bases, and the space between the germline ends is 14 bases. The CDR3, cysteine through phenylalanine, is 14 amino acids long. The read is trimmed to its CDR3 DNA, 42 bases read in frame from base 1. The clonotype was recovered from a man aged 18 to 30 in good health. The sequenced material came from naive CD8+ T cells sorted from blood. Sample cell subset or site, as interpreted from the label and publication: CD45RA+CCR7+. The sequence links TRBV6-5 to TRBJ2-3, with TRBD2 perhaps the D gene, on 6 matching bases. Here is the DNA: TGTGCCAGCCACCGGGGGACGGACACAGATACGCAGTATTTT. Its translation is CASHRGTDTDTQYF.